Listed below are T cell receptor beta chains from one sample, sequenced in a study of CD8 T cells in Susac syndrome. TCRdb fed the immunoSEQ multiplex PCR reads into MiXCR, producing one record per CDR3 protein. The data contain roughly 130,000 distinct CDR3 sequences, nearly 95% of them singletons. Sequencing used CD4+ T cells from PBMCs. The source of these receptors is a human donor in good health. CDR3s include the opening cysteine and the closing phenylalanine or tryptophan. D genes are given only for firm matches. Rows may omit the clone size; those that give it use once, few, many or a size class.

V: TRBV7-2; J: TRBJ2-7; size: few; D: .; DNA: TGTGCCAGCAGCCCTTCCTTCTACGAGCAGTACTTC; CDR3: CASSPSFYEQYF
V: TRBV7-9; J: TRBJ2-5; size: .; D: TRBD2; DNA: TGTGCCAGCAGCTCCCGTGCGCGGGAGGGGGAGACCCAGTACTTC; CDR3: CASSSRAREGETQYF
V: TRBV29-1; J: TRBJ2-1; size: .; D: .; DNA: TGCAGCGTTGAAAAGGTGATCAAACAATACAATGAGCAGTTCTTC; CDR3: CSVEKVIKQYNEQFF
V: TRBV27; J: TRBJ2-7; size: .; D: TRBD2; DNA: TGTGCCAGCAGTTTAGGAGCGGGAGGTGCCTACGAGCAGTACTTC; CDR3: CASSLGAGGAYEQYF
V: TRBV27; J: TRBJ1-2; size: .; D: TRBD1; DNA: TGTGCCAGCAGTTTACAGGGACAGGATTATGGCTACACCTTC; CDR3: CASSLQGQDYGYTF
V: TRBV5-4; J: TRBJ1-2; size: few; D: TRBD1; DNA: TGTGCCAGCAGCCTGGACAGGAACTATGGCTACACCTTC; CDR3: CASSLDRNYGYTF
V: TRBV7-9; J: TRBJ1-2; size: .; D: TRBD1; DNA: TGTGCCAGCAGCTCGGGACAGGGACGCGCCTATGGCTACACCTTC; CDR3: CASSSGQGRAYGYTF
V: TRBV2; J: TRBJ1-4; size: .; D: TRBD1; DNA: TGTGCCAGCAGTCGACAGGGACTGGAACTGTTTTTT; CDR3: CASSRQGLELFF
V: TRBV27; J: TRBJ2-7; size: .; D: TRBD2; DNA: TGTGCCAGCAGATCGGGAGGGGGTACCTACGAGCAGTACTTC; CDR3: CASRSGGGTYEQYF
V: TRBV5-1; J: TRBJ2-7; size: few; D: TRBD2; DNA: TGCGCCAGCAGCAATGGACTAGCGGGAGTGGGGGAGCAGTACTTC; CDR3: CASSNGLAGVGEQYF
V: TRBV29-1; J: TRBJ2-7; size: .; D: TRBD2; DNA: TGCAGCGTTGAAACCGACCTAGCGGGAGGAACTGGGCAGTACTTC; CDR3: CSVETDLAGGTGQYF
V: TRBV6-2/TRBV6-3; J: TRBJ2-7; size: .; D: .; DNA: TGTGCCAGCAGTTTGACGACTGGCTCGATAGAGCAGTACTTC; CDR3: CASSLTTGSIEQYF
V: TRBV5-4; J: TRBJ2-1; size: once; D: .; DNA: TGTGCCAGCAGCTTGGAAGCGGTCACCTACAATGAGCAGTTCTTC; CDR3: CASSLEAVTYNEQFF
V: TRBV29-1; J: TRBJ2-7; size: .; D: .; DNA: TGCAGCGTTGTTATGAACAGGGCTACCTACGAGCAGTACTTC; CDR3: CSVVMNRATYEQYF
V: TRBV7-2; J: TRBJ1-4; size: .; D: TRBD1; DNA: TGTGCCAGCAGCTTAGTTAGAGGGACAGACAATGAAAAACTGTTTTTT; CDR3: CASSLVRGTDNEKLFF
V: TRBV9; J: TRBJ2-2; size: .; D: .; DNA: TGTGCCAGCAGCGTAGGACGGAGTGGAACCGGGGAGCTGTTTTTT; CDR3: CASSVGRSGTGELFF
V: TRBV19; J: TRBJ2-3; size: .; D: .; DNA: TGTGCCAGTAGTCCAGCGAGATGGGCGGGAGATACGCAGTATTTT; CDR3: CASSPARWAGDTQYF
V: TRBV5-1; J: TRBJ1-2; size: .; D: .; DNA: TGCGCCAGCAGCTTGCGACAGACAAACTATGGCTACACCTTC; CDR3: CASSLRQTNYGYTF
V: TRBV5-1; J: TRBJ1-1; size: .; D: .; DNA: TGCGCCAGCAGCTTCGACAGTCTCAACACTGAAGCTTTCTTT; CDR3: CASSFDSLNTEAFF
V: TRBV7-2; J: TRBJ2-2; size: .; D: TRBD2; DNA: TGTGCCAGCAGCCCTAGGGCTAGCGGAACCGGGGAGCTGTTTTTT; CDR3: CASSPRASGTGELFF
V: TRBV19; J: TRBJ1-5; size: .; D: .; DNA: TGTGCCAGTAAGGGTGTGGGGCTGGGGAATCAGCCCCAGCATTTT; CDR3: CASKGVGLGNQPQHF
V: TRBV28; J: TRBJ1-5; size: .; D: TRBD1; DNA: TGTGCCAGCAGTTTCCCGGGACAGGGAATGGAGCATTTT; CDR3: CASSFPGQGMEHF
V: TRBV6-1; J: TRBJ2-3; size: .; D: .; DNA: TGTGCCAGCATATCCCTAGGGGCCACAGATACGCAGTATTTT; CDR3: CASISLGATDTQYF
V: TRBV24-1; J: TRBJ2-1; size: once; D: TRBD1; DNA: TGTGCCACCAGTGAGGATGGACAGGGGGCCTACAATGAGCAGTTCTTC; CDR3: CATSEDGQGAYNEQFF
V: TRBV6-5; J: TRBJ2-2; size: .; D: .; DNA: TGTGCCAGCACCAAAAGGGGGAGTTGGACCGGGGAGCTGTTTTTT; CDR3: CASTKRGSWTGELFF
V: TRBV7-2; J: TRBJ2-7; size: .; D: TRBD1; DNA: TGTGCCAGCAGCCCCAGGGGGACAGGCGGCTCCTACGAGCAGTACTTC; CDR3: CASSPRGTGGSYEQYF
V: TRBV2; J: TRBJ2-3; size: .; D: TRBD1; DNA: TGTGCCAGCAGTGCAAGACAGGGAACAGATACGCAGTATTTT; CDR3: CASSARQGTDTQYF
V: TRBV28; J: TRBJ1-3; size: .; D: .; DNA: TGTGCCAGCAGGGGGGGGCCTGCGGAAGGAAACACCATATATTTT; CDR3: CASRGGPAEGNTIYF
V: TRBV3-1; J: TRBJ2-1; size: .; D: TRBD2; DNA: TGTGCCAGCCACCAAGGGACTAGCGGGAGAAATGAGCAGTTCTTC; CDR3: CASHQGTSGRNEQFF
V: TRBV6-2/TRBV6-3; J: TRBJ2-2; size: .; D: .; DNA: TGTGCCAGCAGTTCCTGGGTCAGTACGACCACCGGGGAGCTGTTTTTT; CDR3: CASSSWVSTTTGELFF
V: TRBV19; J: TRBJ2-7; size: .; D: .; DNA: TGTGCCAGTAGTCTGGATAGGAGTTGGGAGCAGTACTTC; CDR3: CASSLDRSWEQYF
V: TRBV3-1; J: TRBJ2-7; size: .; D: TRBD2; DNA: TGTGCCAGCAGCCGGGTAGCGGGGATCACCTACGAGCAGTACTTC; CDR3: CASSRVAGITYEQYF
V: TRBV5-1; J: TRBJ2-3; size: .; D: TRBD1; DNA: TGCGCCAGCAGCCAGGGGACAGGTTTCGATACGCAGTATTTT; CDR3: CASSQGTGFDTQYF
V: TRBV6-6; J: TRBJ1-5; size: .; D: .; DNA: TGTGCCAGCAGCGTTAGGATGAATAGCAATCAGCCCCAGCATTTT; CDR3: CASSVRMNSNQPQHF
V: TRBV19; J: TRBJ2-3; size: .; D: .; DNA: TGTGCCAGTAGTAAGGGGGAAGTAAGCACAGATACGCAGTATTTT; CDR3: CASSKGEVSTDTQYF
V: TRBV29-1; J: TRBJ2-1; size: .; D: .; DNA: TGCAGCGTTGAAGATCAAGGAAGTCGGTTCTTC; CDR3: CSVEDQGSRFF
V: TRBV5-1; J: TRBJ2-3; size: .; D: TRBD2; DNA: TGCGCCAGCAGCGTGAGCGGGAGGACAAGCACAGATACGCAGTATTTT; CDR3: CASSVSGRTSTDTQYF
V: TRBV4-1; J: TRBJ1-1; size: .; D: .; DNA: TGCGCCAGCAGCGACTACCATAACAGGAACACTGAAGCTTTCTTT; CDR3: CASSDYHNRNTEAFF
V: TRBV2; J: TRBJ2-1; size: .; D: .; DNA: TGTGCCAGCAGCGGAAGGGACATAAACAATGAGCAGTTCTTC; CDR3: CASSGRDINNEQFF
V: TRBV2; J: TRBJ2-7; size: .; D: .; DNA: TGTGCCAGCAGTGACCCCACGCGGGGCGGCGAGCAGTACTTC; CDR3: CASSDPTRGGEQYF
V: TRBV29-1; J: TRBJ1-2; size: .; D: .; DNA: TGCAGCGTGACACGGGTGATTAACTATGGCTACACCTTC; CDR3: CSVTRVINYGYTF
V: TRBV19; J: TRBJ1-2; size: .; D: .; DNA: TGTGCCAGTAGTATAAGTATTGGCGGCTACACCTTC; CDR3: CASSISIGGYTF